This T cell receptor (beta chain) was recorded in a study of T cell responses to AZD1222 COVID-19 vaccine. The protocol was immunoSEQ multiplex PCR, while the TCRdb copy is restricted to in-frame clones and leaves out a portion. Of 150,000 to 200,000 clones listed, 92% are singletons. The CDR3 contains 15 residues. J gave up 7 bases and V 3 bases, and 8 bases lay outside the gene matches. Germline CDR1 SNHLY, CDR2 FYNNEI. The starting material was peripheral blood, obtained 28 days after the second AZD1222 dose. V usage is TRBV2 and J usage is TRBJ1-2; 10 bases line up with TRBD1. The sequence was obtained from an adult who received the AZD1222 COVID-19 vaccine. The DNA of the CDR3 is TGTGCCAGCAGTGATCCCTGGGACAGGGGACCTGGCTACACCTTC. The encoded protein is CASSDPWDRGPGYTF.